These 22 T cell receptor beta chains were all obtained from the same sample, sequenced in a study of post-analysis software for immune sequencing data. Broader study findings: Four or five TRBV segments, TRBV5-6, TRBV5-1 and TRBV20-1 among them, were found more frequent in patients than controls.

For these receptors, no antigen is known. Included in the TCR beta cDNA libraries were unique molecular identifiers. TCRdb analysed the PCR reads with MiXCR anew, one entry per CDR3 protein. The sample includes 380,000 or so distinct CDR3 sequences, approximately 38% of them seen just once. Sequenced sample: blood. The source is a girl aged 5-17 years with multiple sclerosis.

In this sample, this clonotype turned up a few times. This chain uses TRBV7-2 with TRBJ1-5; D is uncertain. Germline assignment: CDR1 SGHTA and CDR2 FQGNSA. The CDR3 sequence is 14 residues long. V dropped 5 bases and J dropped 5 bases, with 13 bases sitting between them. CDR3 region: CASSPTQPYQPQHF. As DNA, the CDR3 is TGTGCCAGCAGCCCCACACAACCCTATCAGCCCCAGCATTTT.

This clonotype was counted between two and nine times. J is TRBJ2-7 and V is TRBV27; TRBD1 agrees at 8 bases. CDR3 length equals 16 residues. Trimming at V came to 5 bases and at J to 2 bases, leaving 11 bases not matched to a gene. Germline lookup yields CDR1 MNHEY and CDR2 SMNVEV (reference sequence). CDR3 region: CASSLGQGYLPYEQYF. As DNA, the CDR3 is TGTGCCAGCAGTCTCGGACAGGGCTACCTGCCCTACGAGCAGTACTTC.

V gene TRBV5-1 combines with J gene TRBJ2-5; 9 bases are a match to TRBD2. The CDR3 consists of 15 residues. The germline V gene encodes CDR1 SGHRS and CDR2 YFSETQ. V shed 4 bases and J 2 bases; nucleotides not matched to a gene: 6. The CDR3 loop is CASSTLAGTQETQYF. The CDR3 region has the DNA TGCGCCAGCAGCACCCTAGCGGGGACACAAGAGACCCAGTACTTC.

This rearrangement joins TRBV20-1 to TRBJ1-6, with 7 positions matching TRBD1. CDR1 is DFQATT, CDR2 SNEGSKA, per germline (reference sequence). V lost 1 base and J lost 0; bases outside the gene matches: 3. The CDR3 has 16 residues. CDR3 amino acids: CSARARGSSYNSPLHF. The DNA for the CDR3 is TGCAGTGCTAGAGCCAGGGGGAGCTCCTATAATTCACCCCTCCACTTT.

This clonotype has only a few counts. The chain has TRBV20-1 and TRBJ2-1; 9 bases fit TRBD2. The CDR3 length is 13 residues. Trimming removed 3 bases from V and 5 bases from J; junction bases left unmatched: 2. CDR1 and CDR2 (germline): DFQATT, SNEGSKA (reference sequence). The CDR3, as DNA: TGCAGTGCTAGGGGACTAGCCAACAATGAGCAGTTCTTC. It is translated as CSARGLANNEQFF.

CDR3 sequence: CASSLVEGAYGYTF. DNA of the CDR3: TGCGCCAGCAGCTTGGTAGAGGGGGCTTATGGCTACACCTTC. V and J are TRBV5-1 and TRBJ1-2; 7 bases match TRBD1. Per germline, CDR1 SGHRS and CDR2 YFSETQ. The CDR3 is 14 residues long. J gave up 5 bases and V 0 bases, and 4 bases lay outside the gene matches.

This clonotype was recorded a few times. The V gene is TRBV11-2, the J gene TRBJ1-4, with D maybe TRBD1 (6 bases). Trimming took off 5 bases at V and 5 bases at J, with 12 bases between the two ends. The CDR3 runs 14 residues. Germline-derived CDR1 and CDR2 are SGHAT and FQNNGV. The CDR3 region is CASSGQQRNEKLFF. DNA for the CDR3: TGTGCCAGCAGCGGACAGCAGAGAAATGAAAAACTGTTTTTT.

Turning to this clonotype: Mismatch with germline at one junction end may stem from a read error. The J gene is TRBJ1-1, the V gene TRBV12-3 or TRBV12-4; 7 bases match TRBD1. The CDR3 runs 15 residues. The CDR3 DNA sequence: TGTACCAGCAGACTCCCCGGGACAGTGAACACTGAAGCTTTCTTT. Translation gives CTSRLPGTVNTEAFF.

The V gene is TRBV18, the J gene TRBJ1-5; TRBD1 might be the D (6 bases). The germline CDR1 and CDR2 sequences are KGHSH and LQKENI. The CDR3 consists of 14 residues. Trimming removed 6 bases from V and 7 bases from J, with 16 bases in between. CDR3 amino acids: CASSPRGGEQPQHF. CDR3 DNA sequence: TGTGCCAGCTCTCCTCGTGGGGGCGAGCAGCCCCAGCATTTT.

There are a few counts of this clonotype. The rearrangement joins TRBV20-1 to TRBJ1-1; D remains unclear. Trimming stripped 0 bases from V and 0 bases from J, with 5 bases between. CDR3 length: 13 residues. Germline V gene data show CDR1 as DFQATT and CDR2 as SNEGSKA (reference sequence). The CDR3 DNA follows: TGCAGTGCTAGAGAACTTATGAACACTGAAGCTTTCTTT. Translating gives CSARELMNTEAFF.

The chain has TRBV5-1 and TRBJ1-6; no firm D call. There are 18 residues in the CDR3. Trimming pared 4 bases from V and 6 bases from J, leaving 23 bases between. Germline loops: CDR1 SGHRS, CDR2 YFSETQ. The CDR3 protein is CASSAKAEGLGSNSPLHF. CDR3 coding DNA: TGCGCCAGCAGCGCGAAGGCGGAAGGCCTTGGGAGTAATTCACCCCTCCACTTT.

V gene TRBV6-2 or TRBV6-3 combines with J gene TRBJ2-3; no reliable D call. The ends were cut back, 1 base at V and 6 bases at J, with 8 bases in the middle. The CDR3 is 13 amino acids. Germline V gene lookup returns CDR1 MNHEY and CDR2 SVGEGT. The CDR3 spells CASSYYVADTQYF. CDR3 coding DNA: TGTGCCAGCAGTTACTACGTTGCCGATACGCAGTATTTT.

The chain employs TRBV7-3 and TRBJ1-1; no definite D call. V lost 2 bases to trimming and J lost 5 bases, with 9 bases between them. The length of the CDR3 is 13 residues. The germline gives CDR1 SGHTA, CDR2 FQGTGA. The CDR3: CASSLDTETEAFF. Written as DNA, the CDR3 is TGTGCCAGCAGCTTAGACACGGAGACTGAAGCTTTCTTT.

This clonotype came up a few times. The chain has TRBV28 and TRBJ2-3; 11 positions match TRBD2. Germline V CDR1 and CDR2: MDHEN, SYDVKM. The CDR3 runs 14 residues. With V trimmed by 6 bases and J by 4 bases, 3 bases remained unmatched. This CDR3 reads CASSGTSGSDTQYF. The CDR3 DNA reads TGTGCCAGCAGCGGGACTAGCGGATCAGATACGCAGTATTTT.

This clonotype came up a few times. J is TRBJ2-5 and V is TRBV7-2, with a weak D call TRBD2 (6 bases). The germline gives CDR1 SGHTA, CDR2 FQGNSA. This CDR3 spans 12 amino acids. V gave up 0 bases and J gave up 7 bases, with 6 bases separating them. For the CDR3, the DNA is TGTGCCAGCAGCTTAGCCGGGGGGACCCAGTACTTC. It is translated as CASSLAGGTQYF.

This clonotype was detected ten times or more. The chain employs TRBV4-3 and TRBJ2-1; tentative D call: TRBD2 (6 bases). This CDR3 region has 15 residues. V was trimmed by 0 bases and J by 7 bases, leaving 13 bases between them. CDR1 and CDR2 from the germline V gene are LGHNA and YSLEER. The DNA of the CDR3 is TGCGCCAGCAGCCAAGATCGTCTAGCGAGAAATGAGCAGTTCTTC. Amino acids: CASSQDRLARNEQFF.

The V call is TRBV6-5, the J call TRBJ1-5; D remains ambiguous. Deletions cut 0 bases from V and 7 bases from J, with 7 bases between. Germline V lookup: CDR1 MNHEY, CDR2 SVGAGI. The CDR3 has 13 residues. The CDR3 region has the DNA TGTGCCAGCAGTTACTCGAGGAGCCAGCCCCAGCATTTT. Translation: CASSYSRSQPQHF.

This clonotype was counted between two and nine times. The genes are TRBV6-5 and TRBJ2-5, with TRBD2 as a possible D gene (6 bases). The V gene's germline CDR1 is MNHEY and CDR2 SVGAGI. Trimming left V 2 bases short and J 3 bases short, with 13 bases between. The CDR3 loop spans 15 amino acids. The DNA for the CDR3 is TGTGCCAGCAGTTACGCAAGGGAGGTCGAAGAGACCCAGTACTTC. Translating gives CASSYAREVEETQYF.

This clonotype appeared a few times. The chain employs TRBV25-1 and TRBJ2-7, with 12 bases fitting TRBD1. The V segment lost 3 bases and the J segment 11 bases; nucleotides outside the gene matches: 11. Germline V gene lookup returns CDR1 MGHDK and CDR2 SYGVNS. This CDR3 region has 15 residues. The CDR3 DNA follows: TGTGCCAGCAGTGAGTCCGGGACAGGGGGCCTCGTGGAGTACTTC. This encodes CASSESGTGGLVEYF.

This chain links TRBV5-1 with TRBJ2-7; D is unresolved. The CDR3 extends over 14 amino acids. V dropped 0 bases and J dropped 4 bases, with 11 bases sitting between them. In germline, CDR1 is SGHRS, CDR2 YFSETQ. CDR3 in amino acids: CASSLAGSQYEQYF. CDR3 DNA: TGCGCCAGCAGCTTGGCCGGGTCTCAATACGAGCAGTACTTC. Filled out from reference TRBV5-1 and TRBJ2-7, the complete variable domain reads KAGVTQTPRYLIKTRGQQVTLSCSPISGHRSVSWYQQTPGQGLQFLFEYFSETQRNKGNFPGRFSGRQFSNSRSEMNVSTLELGDSALYLCASSLAGSQYEQYFGPGTRLTVT.

The V and J genes are TRBV12-3 or TRBV12-4 and TRBJ2-3; D not resolved. CDR3 length: 11 residues. V gave up 6 bases and J gave up 7 bases, with 8 bases separating them. The chain's CDR3 is CASSAGYTQYF. DNA of the CDR3: TGTGCCAGCAGCGCCGGATATACGCAGTATTTT.

Worth noting for this clonotype: This may arise from a read error, as a much more abundant clone is one base away. The V call is TRBV12-5, the J call TRBJ2-4; D remains ambiguous. Judging by the DNA end, TRBJ2-7 fits better; the J call may be wrong. In germline, CDR1 is LGHNT, CDR2 FRNRAP. The CDR3 spans 13 residues. The CDR3 loop is CASGLVSGNEQYF. CDR3 DNA sequence: TGTGCTAGTGGTTTGGTATCGGGTAACGAGCAGTACTTC.